What follows are 6 T cell receptor beta chains derived from one specimen sequenced in a study of cytomegalovirus exposure and HLA in healthy donors. The study ran its PCR with 60 Vbeta and 13 Jbeta primers. Clones were read by immunoSEQ multiplex PCR, and TCRdb kept only the in-frame ones, dropping some. Of under 90,000 clones listed, roughly 75% are singletons. Sequenced input: PBMCs. The receptors were gathered from a middle-aged man in good health and CMV-seronegative.

As for this clone: A far larger clone differs by one base, so this is likely a read error. The V gene is TRBV6-1, the J gene TRBJ1-3; D gene uncertain. The CDR3 has 14 residues. The germline gives CDR1 MNHNS, CDR2 SASEGT. V shed 3 bases and J shed 0 bases, with 6 bases lying between them. The CDR3 region is CASSDGSSGNTIYF. The CDR3 DNA reads TGTGCCAGCAGTGACGGGAGCTCTGGAAACACCATATATTTT.

The J gene is TRBJ2-7, the V gene TRBV7-3; D gene unclear. Germline assignment: CDR1 SGHTA and CDR2 FQGTGA. The CDR3 contains 13 residues. V shed 4 bases and J shed 6 bases, with 13 bases lying between them. The CDR3 protein is CASSSPLISEQYF. CDR3 bases: TGTGCCAGCAGCTCCCCTCTCATTAGCGAGCAGTACTTC.

V and J are TRBV28 and TRBJ2-1; 9 nucleotides agree with TRBD1. The V gene end was trimmed by 2 bases and the J gene end by 4 bases; junction bases not matched to a gene: 0. This CDR3 spans 14 amino acids. CDR1 is MDHEN and CDR2 is SYDVKM in the germline V gene. CDR3 nucleotides: TGTGCCAGCAGTTTAGGGACAGGGTACAATGAGCAGTTCTTC. Translating gives CASSLGTGYNEQFF.

V and J are TRBV9 and TRBJ2-7, with 7 bases aligning to TRBD1. The CDR3 sequence is 15 residues long. V shed 0 bases, J shed 0 bases, and the junction held 3 bases outside the gene matches. The germline gives CDR1 SGDLS, CDR2 YYNGEE. CDR3 protein: CASSVEGDSSYEQYF. The CDR3 coding sequence is TGTGCCAGCAGCGTAGAAGGGGACAGCTCCTACGAGCAGTACTTC.

V is TRBV6-6 and J is TRBJ1-1; 7 positions match TRBD1. Trimming cost V 7 bases and J 3 bases; bases outside gene matches: 8. CDR3 length equals 14 residues. Germline V lookup: CDR1 MNHNY, CDR2 SVGAGI (reference sequence). This chain's CDR3 is CASKKGAEYTEAFF. The CDR3 nucleotides read TGTGCCAGCAAGAAGGGGGCAGAATACACTGAAGCTTTCTTT.

V usage is TRBV9 and J usage is TRBJ2-7, with unresolved D. Germline lookup yields CDR1 SGDLS and CDR2 YYNGEE. V lost 0 bases and J 0 bases, leaving 10 bases between the germline ends. The CDR3 spans 15 residues. The CDR3 sequence: CASSVAPASSYEQYF. CDR3 DNA sequence: TGTGCCAGCAGCGTAGCACCGGCTAGCTCCTACGAGCAGTACTTC.